This is a list of T cell receptor beta chains from one sample in a study of control samples from healthy donors and cancer patients. This table comes from immunoSEQ multiplex PCR, and its TCRdb copy is limited to in-frame clones, with some not included. Here the sample spans some 140,000 clones, about 94% being singletons. Sequencing was carried out using blood. The origin of the receptors is a man aged 35-49 years in good health. Each CDR3 is given with its conserved first and last residue. Fields, in order: CDR3 protein, CDR3 DNA, D gene, V gene, clone size, CDR3 length, J gene. A D gene is named only where the DNA matches it firmly. Clone size is shown for a subset of rows, as once, few, many or a class of expanded clone.

CASSVGFSTDTQYF TGTGCCAGCAGCGTAGGTTTCAGCACAGATACGCAGTATTTT - TRBV9 - 14 TRBJ2-3
CASSYGRAYSNQPQHF TGTGCCAGCAGTTACGGCAGGGCGTATAGCAATCAGCCCCAGCATTTT - TRBV6-2/TRBV6-3 - 16 TRBJ1-5
CASSSSLQGATETQYF TGTGCCAGCAGCTCTAGCCTACAGGGGGCGACGGAGACCCAGTACTTC TRBD1 TRBV6-6 - 16 TRBJ2-5
CASGLGDSREAFF TGCGCCAGCGGCCTGGGGGATAGCAGGGAAGCTTTCTTT - TRBV23-1 - 13 TRBJ1-1
CASSWSQGDYGYTF TGTGCCAGCAGCTGGAGCCAGGGTGACTATGGCTACACCTTC - TRBV7-2 once 14 TRBJ1-2
CASSFSPGRERETQYF TGTGCCAGCAGCTTTAGTCCAGGGCGGGAAAGGGAGACCCAGTACTTC - TRBV5-5 - 16 TRBJ2-5
CASSHTSRGLAGGRDTQYF TGTGCCAGCAGCCATACAAGCCGGGGACTAGCGGGGGGGCGGGATACGCAGTATTTT TRBD2 TRBV3-1/TRBV3-2 - 19 TRBJ2-3
CASSSYGTGDNSPLHF TGTGCCAGCTCATCATATGGGACAGGGGATAATTCACCCCTCCACTTT TRBD1 TRBV18 once 16 TRBJ1-6
CASSRPTGEGAEAFF TGCGCCAGCAGCAGACCGACAGGGGAGGGTGCTGAAGCTTTCTTT TRBD1 TRBV4-1 - 15 TRBJ1-1
CASSSHSGPYNEQFF TGTGCCAGCAGCTCCCATTCGGGACCCTACAATGAGCAGTTCTTC - TRBV3-1/TRBV3-2 - 15 TRBJ2-1
CASSFGGGYTF TGTGCCAGCAGTTTCGGGGGTGGCTACACCTTC - TRBV12-3/TRBV12-4 - 11 TRBJ1-2
CASSYSSGGPIYNEQFF TGTGCCAGCAGCTACTCCTCAGGGGGTCCTATCTACAATGAGCAGTTCTTC TRBD1 TRBV5-6 once 17 TRBJ2-1
CASSQDHWTDQPQHF TGCGCCAGCAGCCAAGACCATTGGACGGATCAGCCCCAGCATTTT - TRBV4-1 - 15 TRBJ1-5
CASRDTGVHGYTF TGTGCCAGCAGGGACACAGGGGTCCATGGCTACACCTTC TRBD1 TRBV6-5 - 13 TRBJ1-2
CASCRHPAGNTGELFF TGTGCCAGCTGTCGTCATCCGGCGGGGAACACCGGGGAGCTGTTTTTT - TRBV2 once 16 TRBJ2-2
CASSLGTSGGVDTQYF TGTGCCAGCAGCTTAGGGACTAGCGGGGGTGTGGATACGCAGTATTTT TRBD2 TRBV7-3 - 16 TRBJ2-3
CASRQLAPEQFF TGCGCCAGCAGACAGCTCGCGCCTGAGCAGTTCTTC - TRBV10-2 - 12 TRBJ2-1
CASRLAGAAAQYF TGTGCCAGCAGACTAGCGGGGGCTGCGGCCCAGTACTTC TRBD2 TRBV11-2 - 13 TRBJ2-5
CATSDWRNTEAFF TGTGCCACCAGTGATTGGCGGAACACTGAAGCTTTCTTT - TRBV24-1 - 13 TRBJ1-1
CASSWGPGGPGANVLTF TGTGCCAGCAGCTGGGGTCCAGGCGGCCCTGGGGCCAACGTCCTGACTTTC - TRBV7-8 - 17 TRBJ2-6
CASSIGIAGGSEQFF TGTGCCAGTAGTATCGGGATAGCGGGGGGGTCTGAGCAGTTCTTC TRBD2 TRBV19 - 15 TRBJ2-1
CASSKSTGGEAFF TGTGCCAGCAGTAAATCGACGGGAGGTGAAGCTTTCTTT - TRBV6-5 - 13 TRBJ1-1
CASSLSGQGYEQYF TGTGCCAGCAGCTTATCGGGACAGGGTTACGAGCAGTACTTC TRBD1 TRBV7-9 few 14 TRBJ2-7
CASSSGEAKNIQYF TGCGCCAGCAGCTCGGGGGAGGCCAAAAACATTCAGTACTTC - TRBV5-1 - 14 TRBJ2-4
CATSDSGLLQPQHF TGTGCCACCAGTGATTCGGGCTTATTACAGCCCCAGCATTTT - TRBV24-1 - 14 TRBJ1-5
CASSLGSNTPQHF TGTGCCAGCAGCTTGGGATCCAATACGCCCCAGCATTTT - TRBV11-2 - 13 TRBJ1-5
CATSVRGLGADEQFF TGTGCCACCAGTGTCCGTGGTCTGGGGGCCGATGAGCAGTTCTTC - TRBV24-1 - 15 TRBJ2-1
CASSFLQGQGGDTQYF TGTGCCAGCAGTTTCCTACAGGGGCAGGGGGGAGATACGCAGTATTTT - TRBV27 - 16 TRBJ2-3
CASSLGGDTEAFF TGCGCCAGCAGCTTGGGAGGGGACACTGAAGCTTTCTTT - TRBV5-1 - 13 TRBJ1-1
CASSFSHTVNYEQYF TGTGCCAGCAGCTTTAGCCACACCGTTAACTACGAGCAGTACTTC - TRBV5-5 once 15 TRBJ2-7
CASSLQGVPGSGNTIYF TGTGCCAGCAGCTTGCAGGGGGTCCCTGGCTCTGGAAACACCATATATTTT TRBD1 TRBV7-9 - 17 TRBJ1-3
CASSFGDSYGYTF TGCGCCAGCAGCTTCGGTGACAGCTATGGCTACACCTTC - TRBV5-1 - 13 TRBJ1-2
CASSRGASNEQFF TGCGCCAGCAGCAGGGGGGCCTCCAATGAGCAGTTCTTC - TRBV5-1 - 13 TRBJ2-1
CASSKDEGVGGYTF TGTGCCAGCAGCAAAGATGAGGGTGTGGGCGGCTACACCTTC - TRBV7-8 - 14 TRBJ1-2
CASSIGLAGGTDTQYF TGTGCCAGTAGTATAGGACTAGCGGGCGGCACAGATACGCAGTATTTT TRBD2 TRBV19 once 16 TRBJ2-3
CASSQGPGQSSSYNEQFF TGCGCCAGCAGCCAAGGACCGGGACAGTCGAGCTCCTACAATGAGCAGTTCTTC TRBD1 TRBV4-1 - 18 TRBJ2-1
CAAGGGSNQPQHF TGTGCCGCGGGGGGAGGGAGCAATCAGCCCCAGCATTTT - TRBV30 - 13 TRBJ1-5
CASSIQGIYGYTF TGTGCCAGTAGTATACAGGGCATCTATGGCTACACCTTC - TRBV19 - 13 TRBJ1-2
CATSDEGDQPQHF TGTGCCACCAGTGACGAGGGGGATCAGCCCCAGCATTTT - TRBV24-1 - 13 TRBJ1-5
CASSKGADQPQHF TGTGCCAGTAGTAAGGGTGCGGATCAGCCCCAGCATTTT - TRBV19 - 13 TRBJ1-5
CAWTSGGNQPQHF TGTGCCTGGACTTCAGGGGGCAACCAGCCCCAGCATTTT TRBD1 TRBV30 - 13 TRBJ1-5
CASSGRGGPEETQYF TGTGCCAGCAGCGGGCGGGGGGGCCCAGAAGAGACCCAGTACTTC - TRBV12-1 - 15 TRBJ2-5